This section outlines one T cell receptor beta chain sequence together with its context. Its antigen remains unknown. The data are from a study of neoadjuvant nivolumab and ipilimumab in lung cancer. Study-wide results and limits: Blood richness before therapy tracked richness in tumors resected after neoadjuvant therapy.

Method: immunoSEQ multiplex PCR; TCRdb's copy keeps in-frame clones and lacks some. The sample yields about 9,000 clones, 84% seen once. Trimming stripped 0 bases from V and 7 bases from J, with 13 bases between. The CDR3 extends over 14 amino acids. CDR1 and CDR2 from the germline V gene are GTSNPN and SVGIG (reference sequence). J is TRBJ2-1 and V is TRBV30, with a tentative D call TRBD2 (6 bases). This sequence was found in an adult with non-small cell lung cancer. Here the sequenced sample was tumor tissue, taken after neoadjuvant nivolumab, alone or with ipilimumab, at or shortly before surgery. This CDR3 is CAWSVPTRMNEQFF. The DNA of the CDR3 is TGTGCCTGGAGTGTACCGACTAGGATGAATGAGCAGTTCTTC. The full variable domain, with the rest looked up from reference TRBV30 and TRBJ2-1, is SQTIHQWPATLVQPVGSPLSLECTVEGTSNPNLYWYRQAAGRGLQLLFYSVGIGQISSEVPQNLSASRPQDRQFILSSKKLLLSDSGFYLCAWSVPTRMNEQFFGPGTRLTVL.